A single sample gave rise to the 30 T cell receptor beta chains below, sequenced in a study of blood T cell repertoires in COVID-19. Clones were sequenced by immunoSEQ multiplex PCR, and TCRdb holds only the in-frame ones, with some missing. The sample carries fewer than 300,000 clones, about four fifths recorded once. Sample: PBMCs or T cells enriched from blood (not recorded which). These receptors originate from a man aged 40-49 years who had been exposed to COVID-19.

The chain is built from TRBV6-2 or TRBV6-3 and TRBJ2-3, with D unclear. Germline V gives CDR1 MNHEY, CDR2 SVGEGT. V was cut by 6 bases and J by 9 bases, with 10 bases left in between. CDR3 length: 11 amino acids. The CDR3 region has the DNA TGTGCCAGCAGCCAGACTGGGACGCAGTATTTT. Protein product: CASSQTGTQYF.

This chain joins TRBV18 and TRBJ1-6; D might be TRBD1 (5 bases). The CDR3 extends over 15 amino acids. Trimming pared 3 bases from V and 4 bases from J, leaving 10 bases between. Per germline, CDR1 KGHSH and CDR2 LQKENI. The CDR3: CASSPSGTYNSPLHF. The CDR3 nucleotides are TGTGCCAGCTCACCCTCCGGGACTTATAATTCACCCCTCCACTTT.

The V call is TRBV28, the J call TRBJ2-7; D call uncertain. Trimming took off 6 bases at V and 0 bases at J, with 18 bases between the two ends. CDR1 is MDHEN and CDR2 is SYDVKM in the germline V gene. The CDR3 is 16 amino acids. The CDR3 loop reads CASSWVGGSGSYEQYF. The CDR3 nucleotides are TGTGCCAGCAGCTGGGTAGGTGGGTCGGGCTCCTACGAGCAGTACTTC.

The chain couples TRBV27 to TRBJ2-5, with a tentative D call TRBD2 (6 bases). Trimming took off 6 bases at V and 2 bases at J, with 16 bases between the two ends. The CDR3 has 15 residues. Germline CDR1 MNHEY, CDR2 SMNVEV (reference sequence). The CDR3 DNA reads TGTGCCAGCAGGGGCTTGGGGGACTGGCAAGAGACCCAGTACTTC. Translated, it gives CASRGLGDWQETQYF.

The chain uses TRBV6-5 and TRBJ1-1, with a tentative D call TRBD1 (6 bases). This CDR3 region has 14 residues. Trimming took off 2 bases at V and 1 base at J, with 8 bases between the two ends. Germline V gene data show CDR1 as MNHEY and CDR2 as SVGAGI. The CDR3, as DNA: TGTGCCAGCAGTTACGGGACAAAGAACACTGAAGCTTTCTTT. It yields the protein CASSYGTKNTEAFF.

The rearrangement links TRBV27 to TRBJ1-4; 7 bases line up with TRBD1. The CDR3 length is 14 residues. The germline V gene encodes CDR1 MNHEY and CDR2 SMNVEV (reference sequence). Trimming at V came to 6 bases and at J to 7 bases, leaving 8 bases not matched to a gene. The CDR3 bases are TGTGCCAGCAGCCATGACAGGGTCGGTGAAAAACTGTTTTTT. Translated, it gives CASSHDRVGEKLFF.

The J gene is TRBJ2-5, the V gene TRBV6-5; 7 nucleotides line up with TRBD1. The V gene's germline CDR1 is MNHEY and CDR2 SVGAGI. V lost 8 bases, J lost 3 bases, and 9 bases stayed unmatched. This CDR3 spans 14 amino acids. CDR3 nucleotides: TGTGCCAGCCTTCGGGACAGCCCTAAAGAGACCCAGTACTTC. This codes for CASLRDSPKETQYF.

The CDR3 protein is CASSPPRQNYGYTF. CDR3 DNA sequence: TGTGCCAGCTCACCACCGCGGCAGAACTATGGCTACACCTTC. The rearrangement links TRBV18 to TRBJ1-2; D gene uncertain. Germline V lookup: CDR1 KGHSH, CDR2 LQKENI. The CDR3 loop spans 14 amino acids. Trimming removed 0 bases at V and 2 bases at J, with 7 bases between.

The chain recombines TRBV25-1 with TRBJ2-7; maybe TRBD1 (6 bases). Germline V gene lookup returns CDR1 MGHDK and CDR2 SYGVNS. This CDR3 contains 14 residues. Trimming removed 5 bases from V and 7 bases from J, with 18 bases in between. The DNA for the CDR3 is TGTGCCAGCAGTAACCGGGACACGGGTCGGGAGCAGTACTTC. This gives the protein CASSNRDTGREQYF.

The chain links TRBV29-1 to TRBJ2-7; 7 bases are shared with TRBD1. With 7 bases clipped from V and 5 bases from J, the junction kept 8 bases outside the gene matches. The CDR3 is 12 residues long. From germline, CDR1 is SQVTM and CDR2 ANQGSEA. The CDR3 nucleotides are TGCAGCGCCCTCACGACAGGGCACGAGCAGTACTTC. As protein: CSALTTGHEQYF.

The chain employs TRBV30 and TRBJ1-2, with a weak D call TRBD1 (6 bases). The length of the CDR3 is 15 residues. The V gene lost 1 base and the J gene lost 2 bases, with 14 bases spanning the gap. The germline V gene has CDR1 GTSNPN and CDR2 SVGIG (reference sequence). The CDR3 coding sequence is TGTGCCTGGAGTGAGGCCCTAGGGGGAAACTATGGCTACACCTTC. Encoded protein: CAWSEALGGNYGYTF.

The chain carries TRBV6-1 and TRBJ1-5; unclear D gene. CDR3 length: 12 residues. Germline-derived CDR1 and CDR2 are MNHNS and SASEGT. The V and J ends lost 3 bases and 4 bases respectively, with 4 bases between them. The CDR3 bases are TGTGCCAGCAGTGACCTTAATCAGCCCCAGCATTTT. Translating it yields CASSDLNQPQHF.

The chain couples TRBV6-5 to TRBJ1-2, with TRBD1 matching over 11 bases. This CDR3 has 15 amino acids. Germline values: CDR1 MNHEY, CDR2 SVGAGI. J was trimmed by 4 bases and V by 4 bases; bases with no gene match: 5. Here the CDR3 DNA reads TGTGCCAGCAGTTCCTCAGGACAGGGGGCCTATGGCTACACCTTC. Encoded protein: CASSSSGQGAYGYTF.

The chain couples TRBV6-5 to TRBJ2-1; D call uncertain. This CDR3 has 12 amino acids. In germline, CDR1 is MNHEY, CDR2 SVGAGI. Trimming cost V 6 bases and J 5 bases, with 8 bases left between them. The CDR3 spells CASSRYDNEQFF. The CDR3 DNA sequence: TGTGCCAGCAGCCGCTACGACAATGAGCAGTTCTTC.

The chain has TRBV5-5 and TRBJ2-3, with 7 bases that match TRBD2. The J segment lost 0 bases and the V segment lost 3 bases, leaving 4 bases of the junction unmatched. The CDR3 is 15 residues long. Germline assignment: CDR1 SGHKS and CDR2 YYEKEE (reference sequence). CDR3 nucleotides: TGTGCCAGCAGCTCCCAGGGACTAAGCACAGATACGCAGTATTTT. Translating it yields CASSSQGLSTDTQYF. The whole variable domain, remainder taken from reference TRBV5-5 and TRBJ2-3, is DAGVTQSPTHLIKTRGQQVTLRCSPISGHKSVSWYQQVLGQGPQFIFQYYEKEERGRGNFPDRFSARQFPNYSSELNVNALLLGDSALYLCASSSQGLSTDTQYFGPGTRLTVL.

This sequence joins TRBV19 and TRBJ2-1; TRBD2 might be the D (5 bases). The CDR3 length is 17 residues. Germline-derived CDR1 and CDR2 are LNHDA and SQIVND (reference sequence). V was shortened by 6 bases and J by 1 base, with 19 bases between the two germline ends. CDR3 residues: CASSWVLRAYSYNEQFF. CDR3 nucleotide sequence: TGTGCCAGTAGCTGGGTGTTGCGGGCGTATTCCTACAATGAGCAGTTCTTC.

The chain is built from TRBV21-1 and TRBJ2-3; TRBD2, the table's D call, was not compared with the DNA. TRBV21-1 is given as a pseudogene. The CDR3 is 19 residues long. The CDR3 nucleotides read TGTGCCAGCAGCAAAAAACTAGCGGGAGGTAGAGGGAGCACAGATACGCAGTATTTT. Protein product: CASSKKLAGGRGSTDTQYF.

The chain employs TRBV2 and TRBJ2-1; D uncertain. With 6 bases removed from V and 0 bases from J, the gap between germline ends came to 6 bases. In germline, CDR1 is SNHLY, CDR2 FYNNEI. The CDR3 is 13 amino acids. CDR3: CASRSDSYNEQFF. The CDR3 bases are TGTGCCAGCAGGAGCGACTCCTACAATGAGCAGTTCTTC.

V is TRBV29-1 and J is TRBJ1-1, with D maybe TRBD1 (5 bases). V lost 7 bases and J lost 1, with 16 bases in between. Germline V gene data show CDR1 as SQVTM and CDR2 as ANQGSEA. This CDR3 is built from 14 residues. The CDR3, as DNA: TGCAGCGGCCTCAGGGCCAACTGGAACACTGAAGCTTTCTTT. Translating gives CSGLRANWNTEAFF.

This chain uses TRBV12-3 or TRBV12-4 with TRBJ1-2; 8 bases agree with TRBD1. The ends lost 5 bases at V and 7 bases at J; junction bases unmatched: 6. The CDR3 length is 13 residues. As DNA, the CDR3 is TGTGCCAGCAGTCGGACAGGGCCTCCTGGCTACACCTTC. It specifies CASSRTGPPGYTF.

CDR3 in amino acids: CAWSVQGGYGYTF. Here the CDR3 DNA reads TGTGCCTGGAGTGTACAGGGCGGCTATGGCTACACCTTC. This chain joins TRBV30 and TRBJ1-2; D may be TRBD1 (6 bases). This CDR3 comprises 13 residues. In germline, CDR1 is GTSNPN, CDR2 SVGIG (reference sequence). V was clipped by 0 bases and J by 4 bases, with 9 bases between them.

V and J are TRBV30 and TRBJ1-1; 7 bases line up with TRBD1. Germline lookup yields CDR1 GTSNPN and CDR2 SVGIG (reference sequence). The length of the CDR3 is 15 residues. The J segment lost 5 bases and the V segment lost 0 bases, leaving 9 bases of the junction unmatched. The CDR3 DNA sequence: TGTGCCTGGAGTGTACGAGGCAGGGGGAGGACTGAAGCTTTCTTT. It codes for CAWSVRGRGRTEAFF.

The chain uses TRBV19 and TRBJ2-7; TRBD1 matches 12 bases. The germline CDR1 and CDR2 sequences are LNHDA and SQIVND (reference sequence). There are 14 residues in the CDR3. V shed 8 bases, J shed 4 bases, and the junction held 6 bases outside the gene matches. In DNA, the CDR3 is TGTGCCAGTGCCGGGACAGGGGGCCAGTACGAGCAGTACTTC. It yields the protein CASAGTGGQYEQYF.

CDR3 protein: CASSITGGAGTYNEQFF. The CDR3 nucleotides read TGTGCCAGTAGTATTACCGGGGGGGCGGGCACCTACAATGAGCAGTTCTTC. The chain carries TRBV19 and TRBJ2-1, with TRBD2 matching over 8 bases. The J segment lost 2 bases and the V segment lost 3 bases, leaving 9 bases of the junction unmatched. CDR1 and CDR2 from the germline V gene are LNHDA and SQIVND (reference sequence). This CDR3 is 17 amino acids long. Looking up the rest from reference TRBV19 and TRBJ2-1 gives the full variable domain: DGGITQSPKYLFRKEGQNVTLSCEQNLNHDAMYWYRQDPGQGLRLIYYSQIVNDFQKGDIAEGYSVSREKKESFPLTVTSAQKNPTAFYLCASSITGGAGTYNEQFFGPGTRLTVL.

V and J are TRBV12-5 and TRBJ2-1; D perhaps matches TRBD1 (6 bases). Looked up from germline, CDR1 is LGHNT and CDR2 is FRNRAP. The CDR3 is 13 residues long. V lost 1 base, J lost 9 bases, and 10 bases lay in between. The CDR3 bases are TGTGCTAGTGGTTTGGACAGGGTGGCTGAGCAGTTCTTC. Protein product: CASGLDRVAEQFF.

The chain is built from TRBV4-1 and TRBJ2-7; maybe TRBD2 (6 bases). The CDR3 is made up of 15 amino acids. Trimming pared 1 base from V and 3 bases from J, leaving 13 bases between. Germline V gives CDR1 MGHRA, CDR2 YSYEKL. CDR3: CASSQASGLIYEQYF. The CDR3 region has the DNA TGCGCCAGCAGCCAAGCAAGTGGACTAATCTACGAGCAGTACTTC.

This clone appeared a single time. V and J are TRBV30 and TRBJ1-5; 7 bases are shared with TRBD1. There are 15 residues in the CDR3. Germline CDR1 reads GTSNPN; CDR2 reads SVGIG (reference sequence). V lost 3 bases, J lost 4 bases, and 9 bases stayed unmatched. The CDR3 DNA reads as TGTGCCTGGAGCCCCAGACAGGGTGGGAATCAGCCCCAGCATTTT. As protein: CAWSPRQGGNQPQHF.

The CDR3: CASSPPGTEATGELFF. In DNA form, the CDR3 reads TGTGCCAGCAGCCCTCCGGGGACAGAAGCCACCGGGGAGCTGTTTTTT. The chain has TRBV9 and TRBJ2-2, with 7 bases lining up with TRBD1. V trimming: 4 bases; J trimming: 4 bases; junction bases outside the gene matches: 10. The CDR3 has 16 amino acids. CDR1 SGDLS and CDR2 YYNGEE come from the germline V gene.

V and J are TRBV7-3 and TRBJ1-1, with D uncertain. With 4 bases removed from V and 5 bases from J, the gap between germline ends came to 14 bases. Germline values: CDR1 SGHTA, CDR2 FQGTGA. CDR3 length: 14 amino acids. This chain's CDR3 is CASSSTGAGTEAFF. The CDR3 nucleotides are TGTGCCAGCAGCTCCACGGGCGCGGGGACTGAAGCTTTCTTT.

This sequence joins TRBV7-8 and TRBJ1-1, with D possibly being TRBD1 (6 bases). The CDR3 sequence is 16 residues long. Germline lookup yields CDR1 SGHVS and CDR2 FQNEAQ. The V end lost 5 bases, the J end lost 4 bases, and 20 bases lay between the germline ends. The CDR3 here is CASSPPNRDWGTEAFF. CDR3 nucleotides: TGTGCCAGCAGCCCCCCGAACAGGGATTGGGGCACTGAAGCTTTCTTT.